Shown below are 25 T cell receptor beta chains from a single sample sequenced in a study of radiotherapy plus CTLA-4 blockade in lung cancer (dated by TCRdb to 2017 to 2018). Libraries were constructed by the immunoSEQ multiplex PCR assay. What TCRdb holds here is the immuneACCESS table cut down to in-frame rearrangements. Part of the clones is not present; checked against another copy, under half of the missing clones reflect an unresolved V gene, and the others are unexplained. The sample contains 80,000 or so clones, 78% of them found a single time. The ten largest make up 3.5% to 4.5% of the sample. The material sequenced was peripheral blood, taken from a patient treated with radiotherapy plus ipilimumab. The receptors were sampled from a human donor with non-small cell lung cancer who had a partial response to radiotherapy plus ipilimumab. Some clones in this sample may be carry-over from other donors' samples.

The CDR3 region has the DNA TGTGCCAGTAGTATTCTCGGGAAACAGCCCCAGCATTTT. It translates to CASSILGKQPQHF. The chain combines TRBV19 with TRBJ1-5; D is ambiguous. This CDR3 comprises 13 residues. The germline CDR1 and CDR2 sequences are LNHDA and SQIVND (reference sequence). Trimming removed 3 bases at V and 7 bases at J, with 10 bases between.

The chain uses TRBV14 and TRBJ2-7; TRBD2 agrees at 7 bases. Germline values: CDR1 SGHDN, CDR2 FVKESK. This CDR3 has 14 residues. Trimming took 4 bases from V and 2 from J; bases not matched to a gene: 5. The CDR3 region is CASSPSGRPYEQYF. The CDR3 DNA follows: TGTGCCAGCAGCCCCTCCGGGAGGCCCTACGAGCAGTACTTC.

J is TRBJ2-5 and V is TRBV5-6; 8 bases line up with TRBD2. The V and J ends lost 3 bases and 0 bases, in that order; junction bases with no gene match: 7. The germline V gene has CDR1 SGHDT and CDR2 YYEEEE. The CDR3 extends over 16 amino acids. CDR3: CASSSPGGAYQETQYF. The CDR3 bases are TGTGCCAGCAGCTCCCCGGGGGGGGCGTACCAAGAGACCCAGTACTTC.

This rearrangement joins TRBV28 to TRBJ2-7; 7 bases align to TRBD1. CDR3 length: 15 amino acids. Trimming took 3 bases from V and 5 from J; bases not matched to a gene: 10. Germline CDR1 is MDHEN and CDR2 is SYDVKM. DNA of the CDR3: TGTGCCAGCAGTTTTTTAGGGGGCGGGTTGCACGAGCAGTACTTC. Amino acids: CASSFLGGGLHEQYF. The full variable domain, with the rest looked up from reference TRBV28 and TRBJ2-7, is DVKVTQSSRYLVKRTGEKVFLECVQDMDHENMFWYRQDPGLGLRLIYFSYDVKMKEKGDIPEGYSVSREKKERFSLILESASTNQTSMYLCASSFLGGGLHEQYFGPGTRLTVT.

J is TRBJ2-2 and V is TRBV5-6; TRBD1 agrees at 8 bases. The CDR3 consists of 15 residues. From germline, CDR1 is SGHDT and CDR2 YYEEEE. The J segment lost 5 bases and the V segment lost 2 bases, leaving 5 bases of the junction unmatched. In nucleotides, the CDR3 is TGTGCCAGCAGCTTAGTGGACAGGGTGACCGGGGAGCTGTTTTTT. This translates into CASSLVDRVTGELFF.

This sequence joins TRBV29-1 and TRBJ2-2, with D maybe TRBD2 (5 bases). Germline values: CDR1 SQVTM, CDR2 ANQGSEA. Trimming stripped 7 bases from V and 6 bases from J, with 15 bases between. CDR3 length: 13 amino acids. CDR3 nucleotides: TGCAGCGCCCTTGGCGGGCGCGCCGGGGAGCTGTTTTTT. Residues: CSALGGRAGELFF.

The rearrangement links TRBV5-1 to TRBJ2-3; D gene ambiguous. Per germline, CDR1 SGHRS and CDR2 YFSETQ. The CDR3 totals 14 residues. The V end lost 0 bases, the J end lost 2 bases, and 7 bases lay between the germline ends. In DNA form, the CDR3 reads TGCGCCAGCAGCTTGGACATCTCCACAGATACGCAGTATTTT. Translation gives CASSLDISTDTQYF.

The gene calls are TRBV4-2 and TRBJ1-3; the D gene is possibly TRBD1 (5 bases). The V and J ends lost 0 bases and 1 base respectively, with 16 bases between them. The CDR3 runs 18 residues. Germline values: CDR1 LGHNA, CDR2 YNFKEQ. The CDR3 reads CASSQDCGRVRSGNTIYF. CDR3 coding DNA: TGTGCCAGCAGCCAAGATTGCGGCAGGGTTCGATCTGGAAACACCATATATTTT.

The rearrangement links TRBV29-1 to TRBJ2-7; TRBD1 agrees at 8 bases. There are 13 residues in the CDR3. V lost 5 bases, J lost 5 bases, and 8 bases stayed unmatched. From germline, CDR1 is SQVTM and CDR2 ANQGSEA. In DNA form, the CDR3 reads TGCAGCGTTACCAGACAGGGGAACGACGAGCAGTACTTC. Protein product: CSVTRQGNDEQYF.

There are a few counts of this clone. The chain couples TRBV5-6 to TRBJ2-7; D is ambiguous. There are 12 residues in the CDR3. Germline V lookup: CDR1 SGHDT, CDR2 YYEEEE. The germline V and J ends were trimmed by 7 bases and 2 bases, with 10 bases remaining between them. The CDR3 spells CASGTTPYEQYF. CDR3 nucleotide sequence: TGTGCCAGCGGCACCACCCCCTACGAGCAGTACTTC.

The DNA for the CDR3 is TGTGCCAGCAGCCGGAGCGGGGCCAGGGAGACCCAGTACTTC. Translating it yields CASSRSGARETQYF. The V and J genes are TRBV7-9 and TRBJ2-5; 7 bases agree with TRBD2. Trimming at V came to 5 bases and at J to 5 bases, leaving 8 bases not matched to a gene. CDR1 and CDR2 from the germline V gene are SEHNR and FQNEAQ (reference sequence). The CDR3 covers 14 residues. The full variable domain, in which reference TRBV7-9 and TRBJ2-5 provide the parts outside the CDR3, is DTGVSQNPRHKITKRGQNVTFRCDPISEHNRLYWYRQTLGQGPEFLTYFQNEAQLEKSRLLSDRFSAERPKGSFSTLEIQRTEQGDSAMYLCASSRSGARETQYFGPGTRLLVL.

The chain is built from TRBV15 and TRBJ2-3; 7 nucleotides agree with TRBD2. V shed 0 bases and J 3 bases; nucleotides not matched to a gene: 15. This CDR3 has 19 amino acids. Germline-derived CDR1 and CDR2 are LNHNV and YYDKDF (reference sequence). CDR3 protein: CATSREAGRGTVGTDTQYF. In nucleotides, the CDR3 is TGTGCCACCAGCAGAGAAGCGGGACGGGGGACGGTTGGAACAGATACGCAGTATTTT. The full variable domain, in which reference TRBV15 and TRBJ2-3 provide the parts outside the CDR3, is DAMVIQNPRYQVTQFGKPVTLSCSQTLNHNVMYWYQQKSSQAPKLLFHYYDKDFNNEADTPDNFQSRRPNTSFCFLDIRSPGLGDTAMYLCATSREAGRGTVGTDTQYFGPGTRLTVL.

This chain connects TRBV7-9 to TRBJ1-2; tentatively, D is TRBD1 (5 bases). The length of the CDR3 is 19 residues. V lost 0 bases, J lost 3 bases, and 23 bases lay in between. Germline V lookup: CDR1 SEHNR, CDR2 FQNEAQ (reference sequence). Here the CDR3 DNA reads TGTGCCAGCAGCTTAGCGACTTTTGTCAGAGCAGGGCCTGACTATGGCTACACCTTC. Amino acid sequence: CASSLATFVRAGPDYGYTF.

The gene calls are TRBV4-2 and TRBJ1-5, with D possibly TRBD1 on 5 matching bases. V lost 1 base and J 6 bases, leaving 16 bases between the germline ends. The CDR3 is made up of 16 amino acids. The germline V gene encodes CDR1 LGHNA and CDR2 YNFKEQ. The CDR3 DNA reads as TGTGCCAGCAGCCAAGCGGGGGGGGAGAAGGGTCAGCCCCAGCATTTT. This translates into CASSQAGGEKGQPQHF.

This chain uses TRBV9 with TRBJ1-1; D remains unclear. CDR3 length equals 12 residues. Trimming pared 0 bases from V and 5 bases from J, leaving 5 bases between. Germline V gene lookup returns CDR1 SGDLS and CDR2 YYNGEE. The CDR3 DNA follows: TGTGCCAGCAGCGTAGACGAGACTGAAGCTTTCTTT. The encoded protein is CASSVDETEAFF.

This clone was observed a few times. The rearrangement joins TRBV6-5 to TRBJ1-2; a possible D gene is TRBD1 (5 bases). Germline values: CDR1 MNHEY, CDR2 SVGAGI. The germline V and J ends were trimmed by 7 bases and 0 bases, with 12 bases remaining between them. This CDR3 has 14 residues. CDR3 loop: CASNTRVTNYGYTF. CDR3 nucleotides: TGTGCCAGCAACACCAGGGTTACTAACTATGGCTACACCTTC.

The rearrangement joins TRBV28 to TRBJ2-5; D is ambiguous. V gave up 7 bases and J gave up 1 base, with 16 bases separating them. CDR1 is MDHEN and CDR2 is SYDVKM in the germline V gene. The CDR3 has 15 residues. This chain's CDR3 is CASTPAGTAQETQYF. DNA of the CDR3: TGTGCCAGCACCCCCGCAGGAACCGCCCAAGAGACCCAGTACTTC.

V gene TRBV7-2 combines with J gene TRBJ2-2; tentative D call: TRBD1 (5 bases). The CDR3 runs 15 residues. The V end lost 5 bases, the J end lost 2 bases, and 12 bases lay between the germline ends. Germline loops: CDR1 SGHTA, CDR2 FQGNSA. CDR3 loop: CASSIRQTNTGELFF. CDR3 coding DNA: TGTGCCAGCAGCATCCGACAGACCAACACCGGGGAGCTGTTTTTT.

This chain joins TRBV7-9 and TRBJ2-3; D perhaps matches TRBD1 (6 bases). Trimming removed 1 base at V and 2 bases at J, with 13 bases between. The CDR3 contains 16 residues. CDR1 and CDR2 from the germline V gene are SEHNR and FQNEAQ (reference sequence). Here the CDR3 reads CASSLDPTGTTDTQYF. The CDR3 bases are TGTGCCAGCAGCTTAGACCCAACAGGGACCACAGATACGCAGTATTTT.

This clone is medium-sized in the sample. Here the CDR3 reads CASSRLRGRSSYEQYF. CDR3 nucleotide sequence: TGTGCCAGCAGCCGCCTCAGGGGACGGAGCTCCTACGAGCAGTACTTC. The chain combines TRBV7-9 with TRBJ2-7, with D possibly matching TRBD1 (6 bases). The CDR3 sequence is 16 residues long. V gave up 5 bases and J gave up 0 bases, with 17 bases separating them. CDR1 and CDR2 from the germline V gene are SEHNR and FQNEAQ (reference sequence).

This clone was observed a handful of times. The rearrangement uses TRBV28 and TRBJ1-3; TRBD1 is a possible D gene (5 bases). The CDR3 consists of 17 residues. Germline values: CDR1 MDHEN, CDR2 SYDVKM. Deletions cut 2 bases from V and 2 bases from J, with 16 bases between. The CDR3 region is CASSLIIRRGPGNTIYF. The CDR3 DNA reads TGTGCCAGCAGTTTAATAATTCGGAGGGGACCTGGAAACACCATATATTTT.

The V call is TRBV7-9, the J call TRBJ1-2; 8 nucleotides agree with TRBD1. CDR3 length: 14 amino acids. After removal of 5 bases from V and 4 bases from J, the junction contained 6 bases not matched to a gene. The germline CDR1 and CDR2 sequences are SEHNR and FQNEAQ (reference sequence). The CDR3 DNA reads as TGTGCCAGCAGCGCTTCAGGGGGCCGCTATGGCTACACCTTC. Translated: CASSASGGRYGYTF.

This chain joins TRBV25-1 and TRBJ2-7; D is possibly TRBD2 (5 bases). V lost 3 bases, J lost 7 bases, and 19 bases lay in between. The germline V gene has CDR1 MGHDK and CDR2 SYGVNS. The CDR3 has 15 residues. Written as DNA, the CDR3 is TGTGCCAGCAGTGAGGGAAGGCGGGCCCTCTTGGAGCAGTACTTC. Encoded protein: CASSEGRRALLEQYF.

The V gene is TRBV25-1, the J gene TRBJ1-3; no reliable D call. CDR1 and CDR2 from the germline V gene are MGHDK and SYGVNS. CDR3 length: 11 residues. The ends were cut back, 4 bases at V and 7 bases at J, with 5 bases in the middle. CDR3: CASSVLNTIYF. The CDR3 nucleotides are TGTGCCAGCAGTGTACTCAACACCATATATTTT.

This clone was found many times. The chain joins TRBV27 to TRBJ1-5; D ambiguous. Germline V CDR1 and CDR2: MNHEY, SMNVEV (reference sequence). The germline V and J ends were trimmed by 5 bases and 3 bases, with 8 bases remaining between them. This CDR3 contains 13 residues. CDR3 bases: TGTGCCAGCAGTGCAGGTCCCAATCAGCCCCAGCATTTT. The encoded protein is CASSAGPNQPQHF.